The clone carrying this T cell receptor (beta chain) occurred many times. The authors amplified TCRs for approximately 18 PCR cycles with a constant-region primer and a V-primer adapter. TCRdb passed the reads through MiXCR, listing each CDR3 protein once. The sample yields some 45,000 distinct CDR3 sequences, over 9.5% seen once. This specimen belongs to a study of low-dose radiotherapy and immunotherapy resistance in tumors. Study information: Every two weeks, cyclophosphamide 200 mg/m2 was infused one day before radiation plus immunotherapy. Daily, from cycle 1 day 1 and for four cycles, patients took oral aspirin 300 mg.

Per germline, CDR1 SGHRS and CDR2 YFSETQ. Germline trimming cut 4 bases from V and 4 bases from J; bases unmatched to any gene: 7. The CDR3 length is 16 residues. The time point was: before trial treatment. Nivolumab, ipilimumab, aspirin, low-dose cyclophosphamide and low-dose radiotherapy were all administered to the donors. The presence of advanced solid tumors lacking tumor-infiltrating lymphocytes characterized eligible patients. The sample was PBMCs, taken before treatment. The gene calls are TRBV5-1 and TRBJ2-1; 11 positions match TRBD2. The source of this sequence is a female donor with ovarian cancer. The CDR3 coding sequence is TGCGCCAGCAGCCCTGGGACTAGCGGAGTTTACAATGAGCAGTTCTTC. The encoded protein is CASSPGTSGVYNEQFF.